Shown below are 26 T cell receptor beta chains from a single sample sequenced in a study of T cell repertoires in cytomegalovirus infection. These receptors are not linked to any known antigen. TCRdb re-called the reads through MiXCR, storing one row per CDR3 protein. The repertoire has about 700,000 distinct CDR3 sequences, around 30% of them found once; the top ten carry 15% to 20%. The sample in question was cultured PBMCs, obtained from culture after CMV antigen stimulation. The receptors shown here come from a human donor in good health (CMV status not recorded). Some clones in this sample may be carry-over from other donors' samples.

The sample holds a few counts of this clonotype. The chain joins TRBV4-3 to TRBJ2-5; D could derive from TRBD1 or TRBD2 (5 bases each). This CDR3 is 16 amino acids long. Germline CDR1 is LGHNA and CDR2 is YSLEER. V lost 4 bases, J lost 4 bases, and 19 bases lay in between. As DNA, the CDR3 is TGCGCCAGCAGCCCCGCCCTTAAGGAGAGGGGAGAGACCCAGTACTTC. Residues: CASSPALKERGETQYF.

This clonotype was seen a handful of times. The chain has TRBV2 and TRBJ1-5; D perhaps matches TRBD1 (5 bases). With 7 bases removed from V and 1 base from J, the gap between germline ends came to 14 bases. Germline lookup yields CDR1 SNHLY and CDR2 FYNNEI. CDR3 length: 15 amino acids. CDR3 region: CASKARGGSNQPQHF. In DNA, the CDR3 is TGTGCCAGCAAGGCGAGGGGAGGCAGCAATCAGCCCCAGCATTTT. The whole variable domain, remainder taken from reference TRBV2 and TRBJ1-5, is EPEVTQTPSHQVTQMGQEVILRCVPISNHLYFYWYRQILGQKVEFLVSFYNNEISEKSEIFDDQFSVERPDGSNFTLKIRSTKLEDSAMYFCASKARGGSNQPQHFGDGTRLSIL.

V gene TRBV7-2 combines with J gene TRBJ2-5; D is possibly TRBD2 (6 bases). The V gene lost 0 bases and the J gene lost 5 bases, with 10 bases spanning the gap. The CDR3 length is 14 residues. Germline-derived CDR1 and CDR2 are SGHTA and FQGNSA. The CDR3 region has the DNA TGTGCCAGCAGCTTAGCCTCTAGCGCGGAGACCCAGTACTTC. Encoded protein: CASSLASSAETQYF.

A few counts support this clonotype. This rearrangement joins TRBV20-1 to TRBJ1-5, with D perhaps matching TRBD1 (5 bases). In germline, CDR1 is DFQATT, CDR2 SNEGSKA (reference sequence). The CDR3 length is 14 residues. V lost 0 bases, J lost 5 bases, and 11 bases lay in between. The DNA of the CDR3 is TGCAGTGCTAGAGATCTAGGGGTTTATCAGCCCCAGCATTTT. This encodes CSARDLGVYQPQHF.

This clonotype was seen at least ten times. The chain carries TRBV2 and TRBJ2-7; D is uncertain. Germline CDR1 is SNHLY and CDR2 is FYNNEI. The V gene lost 1 base and the J gene lost 7 bases, with 14 bases spanning the gap. The CDR3 contains 14 residues. CDR3 residues: CASSEGVRAREQYF. Written as DNA, the CDR3 is TGTGCCAGCAGTGAAGGGGTCAGAGCTCGGGAGCAGTACTTC.

The rearrangement uses TRBV7-9 and TRBJ1-2; possible D gene TRBD1, 6 bases. The CDR3 runs to 14 residues. The V and J ends lost 5 bases and 5 bases respectively, with 15 bases between them. CDR1 is SEHNR and CDR2 is FQNEAQ in the germline V gene (reference sequence). The CDR3 loop is CASSGSLGGYGYTF. Here the CDR3 DNA reads TGTGCCAGCAGCGGCTCTCTAGGGGGGTATGGCTACACCTTC. The full variable domain, rest sourced from reference TRBV7-9 and TRBJ1-2, is DTGVSQNPRHKITKRGQNVTFRCDPISEHNRLYWYRQTLGQGPEFLTYFQNEAQLEKSRLLSDRFSAERPKGSFSTLEIQRTEQGDSAMYLCASSGSLGGYGYTFGSGTRLTVV.

Notes on this clonotype: Just one base apart from a much larger clone, this may be a read error. This chain uses TRBV7-4 with TRBJ2-5; TRBD2 aligns across 13 bases. Germline V gene data show CDR1 as SGHVT and CDR2 as SQSDAQ. With V trimmed by 5 bases and J by 1 base, 1 base remained unmatched. There are 15 residues in the CDR3. CDR3 region: CASSRTSGSQETQYF. CDR3 bases: TGTGCCAGCAGCCGGACTAGCGGGAGCCAAGAGACCCAGTACTTC.

The rearrangement uses TRBV6-6 and TRBJ2-7; D not resolved. Germline V CDR1 and CDR2: MNHNY, SVGAGI (reference sequence). The CDR3 runs to 12 residues. The germline V and J ends were trimmed by 9 bases and 3 bases, with 12 bases remaining between them. The chain's CDR3 is CASAELVYEQYF. As DNA, the CDR3 is TGTGCCAGTGCCGAGCTCGTCTACGAGCAGTACTTC.

This clonotype was found once. V and J are TRBV6-6 and TRBJ1-5; D remains unclear. The CDR3 has 16 residues. Trimming left V 0 bases short and J 2 bases short, with 11 bases between. The germline V gene encodes CDR1 MNHNY and CDR2 SVGAGI (reference sequence). The CDR3 bases are TGTGCCAGCAGTTACTCCTCCGGGCGGGGCAATCAGCCCCAGCATTTT. This codes for CASSYSSGRGNQPQHF.

The chain employs TRBV6-6 and TRBJ2-7; D is uncertain. Germline-derived CDR1 and CDR2 are MNHNY and SVGAGI (reference sequence). This CDR3 region has 13 residues. Trimming cost V 7 bases and J 7 bases, with 17 bases left between them. CDR3 amino acids: CASIFGPTEEQYF. Here the CDR3 DNA reads TGTGCCAGCATATTCGGCCCCACCGAAGAGCAGTACTTC.

The chain is built from TRBV29-1 and TRBJ2-7; perhaps TRBD1 as D (6 bases). V lost 4 bases, J lost 0 bases, and 10 bases lay in between. This CDR3 region has 13 residues. CDR1 is SQVTM, CDR2 ANQGSEA, per germline. The CDR3 DNA follows: TGCAGCGTTGGTCCCAGGGGCTCCTACGAGCAGTACTTC. Its protein is CSVGPRGSYEQYF.

V is TRBV18 and J is TRBJ2-7, with D maybe TRBD2 (5 bases). Trimming took off 3 bases at V and 3 bases at J, with 15 bases between the two ends. The CDR3 loop spans 15 amino acids. The germline CDR1 and CDR2 sequences are KGHSH and LQKENI. CDR3 loop: CASSPLARPNYEQYF. The CDR3, as DNA: TGTGCCAGCTCACCCTTAGCGCGCCCCAACTACGAGCAGTACTTC.

The CDR3 coding sequence is TGTGCCAGCGGAACCAGGGGGCGGTCTGAAAAACTGTTTTTT. It specifies CASGTRGRSEKLFF. The chain carries TRBV6-1 and TRBJ1-4; TRBD1 agrees at 8 bases. The CDR3 loop spans 14 amino acids. After removal of 8 bases from V and 7 bases from J, the junction contained 9 bases not matched to a gene. Germline V gene data show CDR1 as MNHNS and CDR2 as SASEGT.

This clonotype was detected many times. This sequence joins TRBV7-2 and TRBJ2-7, with 8 bases identical to TRBD2. The CDR3 is 14 residues long. Germline loops: CDR1 SGHTA, CDR2 FQGNSA. Trimming removed 5 bases from V and 0 bases from J; junction bases left unmatched: 3. As DNA, the CDR3 is TGTGCCAGCAGCCCAAGCGGGAGCTCCTACGAGCAGTACGTC. This translates into CASSPSGSSYEQYV.

The V call is TRBV7-2, the J call TRBJ1-2; 8 bases are a match to TRBD1. Germline loops: CDR1 SGHTA, CDR2 FQGNSA. J was trimmed by 11 bases and V by 3 bases; bases with no gene match: 8. CDR3 length: 13 residues. This chain's CDR3 is CASSFRTGSPYTF. The CDR3 DNA follows: TGTGCCAGCAGCTTCCGGACAGGGAGCCCTTACACCTTC.

V usage is TRBV10-3 and J usage is TRBJ1-5; D may be TRBD1 (5 bases). This CDR3 region has 15 residues. Trimming left V 0 bases short and J 4 bases short, with 10 bases between. Germline V CDR1 and CDR2: ENHRY, SYGVKD. The CDR3 region is CAISESKGRNQPQHF. The DNA of the CDR3 is TGTGCCATCAGTGAGTCGAAGGGGAGGAATCAGCCCCAGCATTTT.

The chain recombines TRBV7-9 with TRBJ2-7; tentatively, D is TRBD1 (5 bases). Per germline, CDR1 SEHNR and CDR2 FQNEAQ (reference sequence). The CDR3 length is 15 residues. Trimming shortened V by 5 bases and J by 3 bases, and 17 bases separated the two germline ends. The CDR3 loop reads CASSTSGIENYEQYF. CDR3 DNA: TGTGCCAGCAGCACGTCAGGGATAGAGAACTACGAGCAGTACTTC.

This clonotype was seen at least ten times. The CDR3 region has the DNA TGTGCCAGCAGCTTAGCGGAGTACACTGAAGCTTTCTTT. Protein product: CASSLAEYTEAFF. The rearrangement links TRBV7-8 to TRBJ1-1; no clear D gene. The germline gives CDR1 SGHVS, CDR2 FQNEAQ. Trimming cost V 0 bases and J 3 bases, with 5 bases left between them. The CDR3 runs to 13 residues.

The chain has TRBV6-5 and TRBJ2-7, with TRBD1 matching over 8 bases. The germline V gene encodes CDR1 MNHEY and CDR2 SVGAGI. Trimming at V came to 5 bases and at J to 6 bases, leaving 3 bases not matched to a gene. The CDR3 has 12 residues. Here the CDR3 DNA reads TGTGCCAGCAGTCGCGGACAGGGCGAGCAGTACTTC. Encoded protein: CASSRGQGEQYF.

The chain couples TRBV7-8 to TRBJ2-1; 10 nucleotides align to TRBD2. Looked up from germline, CDR1 is SGHVS and CDR2 is FQNEAQ. V shed 0 bases and J 3 bases; nucleotides not matched to a gene: 2. CDR3 length equals 16 residues. CDR3: CASSLAVAGGYNEQFF. CDR3 sequence (DNA): TGTGCCAGCAGCTTAGCCGTAGCGGGGGGCTACAATGAGCAGTTCTTC.

In its sample, this clonotype was seen a few times. The CDR3 bases are TGTGCCAGCAGTGAAGACAGGGGATTTGGAGAGACCCAGTACTTC. As protein: CASSEDRGFGETQYF. This rearrangement joins TRBV6-1 to TRBJ2-5; TRBD1 matches 7 bases. J lost 4 bases, V lost 1 base, and 6 bases had no gene match. Germline V lookup: CDR1 MNHNS, CDR2 SASEGT. The CDR3 contains 15 residues.

This clonotype appeared many times. The chain employs TRBV7-2 and TRBJ2-7; the D gene is possibly TRBD2 (6 bases). V dropped 5 bases and J dropped 0 bases, with 17 bases sitting between them. Germline V CDR1 and CDR2: SGHTA, FQGNSA. CDR3 size: 16 residues. CDR3 DNA: TGTGCCAGCAGCGAAGCCGGGACTGGACTCTCCTACGAGCAGTACTTC. It translates to CASSEAGTGLSYEQYF. Looking up the rest from reference TRBV7-2 and TRBJ2-7 gives the full variable domain: GAGVSQSPSNKVTEKGKDVELRCDPISGHTALYWYRQSLGQGLEFLIYFQGNSAPDKSGLPSDRFSAERTGGSVSTLTIQRTQQEDSAVYLCASSEAGTGLSYEQYFGPGTRLTVT.

This clonotype was detected only once. The gene calls are TRBV3-1 and TRBJ1-1; D uncertain. Germline CDR1 LGHDT, CDR2 YNNKEL (reference sequence). The V end lost 4 bases, the J end lost 7 bases, and 22 bases lay between the germline ends. This CDR3 has 16 amino acids. The DNA of the CDR3 is TGTGCCAGCAGCCTATTATCCAAAGGTCCCGTGGGTGAAGCTTTCTTT. Its protein product is CASSLLSKGPVGEAFF.

This clonotype was counted between two and nine times. This sequence joins TRBV7-2 and TRBJ1-2, with D hard to call. Germline loops: CDR1 SGHTA, CDR2 FQGNSA. This CDR3 is 13 amino acids long. Trimming stripped 5 bases from V and 3 bases from J, with 10 bases between. The CDR3 bases are TGTGCCAGCAGCCGTACTAATCACTATGGCTACACCTTC. As protein: CASSRTNHYGYTF.

The chain is built from TRBV18 and TRBJ2-7, with 9 bases fitting TRBD2. CDR1 and CDR2 from the germline V gene are KGHSH and LQKENI. V gave up 3 bases and J gave up 0 bases; unmatched junction bases: 6. The CDR3 contains 16 residues. The CDR3 is CASSPGLAAGSYEQYF. Written as DNA, the CDR3 is TGTGCCAGCTCACCGGGACTAGCCGCGGGCTCCTACGAGCAGTACTTC.

This clonotype was seen at least ten times. The V and J genes are TRBV6-5 and TRBJ1-2, with 7 nucleotides matching TRBD1. In germline, CDR1 is MNHEY, CDR2 SVGAGI. The CDR3 runs to 14 residues. V lost 6 bases and J lost 3; bases outside the gene matches: 7. The DNA of the CDR3 is TGTGCCAGCAGCCCCGGGACAGCTTACTATGGCTACACCTTC. This codes for CASSPGTAYYGYTF.